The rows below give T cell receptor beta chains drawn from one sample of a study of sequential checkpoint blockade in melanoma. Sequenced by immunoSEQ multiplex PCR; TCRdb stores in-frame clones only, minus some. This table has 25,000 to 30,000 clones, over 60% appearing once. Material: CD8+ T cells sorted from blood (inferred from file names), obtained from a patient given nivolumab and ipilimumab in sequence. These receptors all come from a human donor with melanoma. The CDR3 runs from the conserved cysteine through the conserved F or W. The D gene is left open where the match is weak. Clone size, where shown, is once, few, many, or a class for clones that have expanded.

cdr3_aa: CASRGTAPFEQYF
cdr3_nt: TGTGCCAGCAGAGGGACTGCTCCCTTCGAGCAGTACTTC
v_call: TRBV28
clone_size: NA
j_call: TRBJ2-7
d_call: NA

cdr3_aa: CASSGGTGALNEQFF
cdr3_nt: TGCGCCAGCAGCGGCGGGACAGGAGCCCTTAATGAGCAGTTCTTC
v_call: TRBV5-1
clone_size: NA
j_call: TRBJ2-1
d_call: TRBD1

cdr3_aa: CASSWGGNRPANYGYTF
cdr3_nt: TGTGCCAGTAGTTGGGGGGGCAACCGCCCAGCTAACTATGGCTACACCTTC
v_call: TRBV19
clone_size: NA
j_call: TRBJ1-2
d_call: NA

cdr3_aa: CASSTKRGDKNIQYF
cdr3_nt: TGTGCCAGCAGTACCAAGCGGGGGGACAAAAACATTCAGTACTTC
v_call: TRBV27
clone_size: NA
j_call: TRBJ2-4
d_call: TRBD2

cdr3_aa: CASSLDYLQETQYF
cdr3_nt: TGTGCCAGCAGCTTAGATTATTTACAAGAGACCCAGTACTTC
v_call: TRBV7-9
clone_size: few
j_call: TRBJ2-5
d_call: NA

cdr3_aa: CASSLSGPYNEQFF
cdr3_nt: TGTGCCAGCAGCTTGTCAGGCCCCTACAATGAGCAGTTCTTC
v_call: TRBV5-6
clone_size: NA
j_call: TRBJ2-1
d_call: NA

cdr3_aa: CASSPAGSGANVLTF
cdr3_nt: TGTGCCAGCTCCCCGGCAGGCTCTGGGGCCAACGTCCTGACTTTC
v_call: TRBV27
clone_size: NA
j_call: TRBJ2-6
d_call: NA

cdr3_aa: CASEDSLGTDTQYF
cdr3_nt: TGTGCCTCTGAGGACAGTTTGGGTACAGATACGCAGTATTTT
v_call: TRBV19
clone_size: once
j_call: TRBJ2-3
d_call: NA

cdr3_aa: CASSLGWQGTDTQYF
cdr3_nt: TGCGCCAGCAGTCTAGGCTGGCAGGGGACAGATACGCAGTATTTT
v_call: TRBV4-3
clone_size: few
j_call: TRBJ2-3
d_call: NA

cdr3_aa: CASSLGTGAPWGYTF
cdr3_nt: TGCGCCAGCAGCTTGGGGACAGGCGCACCTTGGGGCTACACCTTC
v_call: TRBV5-1
clone_size: NA
j_call: TRBJ1-2
d_call: TRBD1

cdr3_aa: CASSLMGRPLHF
cdr3_nt: TGTGCCAGCAGTTTAATGGGGAGACCCCTCCACTTT
v_call: TRBV27
clone_size: NA
j_call: TRBJ1-6
d_call: NA

cdr3_aa: CASSVNSIPSDYGYTF
cdr3_nt: TGCGCCAGCAGTGTTAACAGCATACCCTCGGACTATGGCTACACCTTC
v_call: TRBV10-2
clone_size: few
j_call: TRBJ1-2
d_call: NA

cdr3_aa: CASSWGGASNQPQHF
cdr3_nt: TGTGCCAGTAGTTGGGGAGGGGCCAGCAATCAGCCCCAGCATTTT
v_call: TRBV19
clone_size: NA
j_call: TRBJ1-5
d_call: NA

cdr3_aa: CASSERGLHEQYF
cdr3_nt: TGTGCCAGCAGTGAAAGGGGACTCCACGAGCAGTACTTC
v_call: TRBV6-1
clone_size: NA
j_call: TRBJ2-7
d_call: NA

cdr3_aa: CASSYGAQGAGAFF
cdr3_nt: TGTGCCAGCAGTTATGGGGCCCAGGGGGCTGGCGCTTTCTTT
v_call: TRBV6-5
clone_size: NA
j_call: TRBJ1-1
d_call: TRBD1

cdr3_aa: CASSPGLGNYEQYF
cdr3_nt: TGTGCCAGCAGCCCCGGACTGGGGAACTACGAGCAGTACTTC
v_call: TRBV7-6
clone_size: NA
j_call: TRBJ2-7
d_call: NA

cdr3_aa: CASSIGVGNEQYF
cdr3_nt: TGTGCCAGTAGTATAGGCGTCGGTAACGAGCAGTACTTC
v_call: TRBV19
clone_size: NA
j_call: TRBJ2-7
d_call: NA

cdr3_aa: CASSWGTANTEAFF
cdr3_nt: TGTGCCAGCAGTTGGGGGACAGCGAACACTGAAGCTTTCTTT
v_call: TRBV27
clone_size: NA
j_call: TRBJ1-1
d_call: TRBD1

cdr3_aa: CASSPSGGYNEQFF
cdr3_nt: TGTGCCAGCAGCCCTAGCGGGGGGTACAATGAGCAGTTCTTC
v_call: TRBV7-2
clone_size: few
j_call: TRBJ2-1
d_call: TRBD2

cdr3_aa: CASSPRQGANYGYTF
cdr3_nt: TGTGCCAGCAGCCCCAGACAGGGGGCGAACTATGGCTACACCTTC
v_call: TRBV13
clone_size: NA
j_call: TRBJ1-2
d_call: TRBD1

cdr3_aa: CATRDYRVQETQYF
cdr3_nt: TGTGCCACCAGGGACTATCGGGTTCAAGAGACCCAGTACTTC
v_call: TRBV15
clone_size: NA
j_call: TRBJ2-5
d_call: NA

cdr3_aa: CASTYPVNEQFF
cdr3_nt: TGCGCCAGCACCTACCCGGTCAATGAGCAGTTCTTC
v_call: TRBV10-1
clone_size: few
j_call: TRBJ2-1
d_call: NA

cdr3_aa: CASSPRTGITEAFF
cdr3_nt: TGTGCCAGCAGCCCGAGGACAGGGATCACTGAAGCTTTCTTT
v_call: TRBV7-9
clone_size: NA
j_call: TRBJ1-1
d_call: TRBD1

cdr3_aa: CASSLTSSSYNEQFF
cdr3_nt: TGTGCCAGCAGTTTAACTAGCTCGTCCTACAATGAGCAGTTCTTC
v_call: TRBV27
clone_size: NA
j_call: TRBJ2-1
d_call: NA

cdr3_aa: CASGPGTPSYEQYF
cdr3_nt: TGTGCCAGCGGCCCCGGGACTCCCTCCTACGAGCAGTACTTC
v_call: TRBV9
clone_size: NA
j_call: TRBJ2-7
d_call: NA

cdr3_aa: CASSLDQEVYSNQPQHF
cdr3_nt: TGTGCCAGCAGCTTAGACCAGGAGGTTTATAGCAATCAGCCCCAGCATTTT
v_call: TRBV11-2
clone_size: NA
j_call: TRBJ1-5
d_call: NA

cdr3_aa: CASRTTGSSYNEQFF
cdr3_nt: TGTGCCAGCAGGACAACAGGGAGCTCCTACAATGAGCAGTTCTTC
v_call: TRBV27
clone_size: NA
j_call: TRBJ2-1
d_call: NA

cdr3_aa: CASSFLATGGWDEQFF
cdr3_nt: TGTGCCAGCAGTTTTCTGGCGACAGGGGGTTGGGATGAGCAGTTCTTC
v_call: TRBV6-6
clone_size: NA
j_call: TRBJ2-1
d_call: TRBD1

cdr3_aa: CASSPRQGYIPNYGYTF
cdr3_nt: TGTGCCAGCAGCCCTCGACAGGGTTACATTCCTAACTATGGCTACACCTTC
v_call: TRBV28
clone_size: NA
j_call: TRBJ1-2
d_call: TRBD1

cdr3_aa: CASSQDRRQVRYIQYF
cdr3_nt: TGCGCCAGCAGCCAAGATCGGAGACAGGTTAGGTACATTCAGTACTTC
v_call: TRBV4-3
clone_size: NA
j_call: TRBJ2-4
d_call: NA

cdr3_aa: CASSPLTGTRNYEKLFF
cdr3_nt: TGTGCCAGCAGCCCCCTAACAGGCACAAGGAACTATGAAAAACTGTTTTTT
v_call: TRBV7-8
clone_size: NA
j_call: TRBJ1-4
d_call: NA

cdr3_aa: CASSERTGGTDTQYF
cdr3_nt: TGTGCCAGCTCAGAACGGACAGGGGGAACAGATACGCAGTATTTT
v_call: TRBV18
clone_size: NA
j_call: TRBJ2-3
d_call: TRBD1

cdr3_aa: CASSLKRQREAFF
cdr3_nt: TGTGCCAGCAGTTTAAAACGGCAGCGTGAAGCTTTCTTT
v_call: TRBV27
clone_size: NA
j_call: TRBJ1-1
d_call: NA

cdr3_aa: CASSLSAGDWFDEQFF
cdr3_nt: TGTGCCAGCAGTTTATCGGCCGGGGATTGGTTCGATGAGCAGTTCTTC
v_call: TRBV27
clone_size: NA
j_call: TRBJ2-1
d_call: NA

cdr3_aa: CASSLRSDSGLAGPNNEQFF
cdr3_nt: TGTGCCAGCAGTTTACGCTCCGACTCGGGACTAGCGGGTCCTAACAATGAGCAGTTCTTC
v_call: TRBV27
clone_size: medium-sized
j_call: TRBJ2-1
d_call: TRBD2

cdr3_aa: CSVRTGSTSYEQYF
cdr3_nt: TGCAGCGTCCGGACAGGGTCAACCTCCTACGAGCAGTACTTC
v_call: TRBV29-1
clone_size: few
j_call: TRBJ2-7
d_call: TRBD1

cdr3_aa: CASSRRTGDQPQHF
cdr3_nt: TGTGCCAGCAGTCGCCGGACAGGGGATCAGCCCCAGCATTTT
v_call: TRBV27
clone_size: NA
j_call: TRBJ1-5
d_call: TRBD1

cdr3_aa: CASSYSSGWNTGELFF
cdr3_nt: TGTGCCAGCAGTTATTCTAGCGGGTGGAACACCGGGGAGCTGTTTTTT
v_call: TRBV6-6
clone_size: few
j_call: TRBJ2-2
d_call: TRBD2

cdr3_aa: CASSQGTASSGNTIYF
cdr3_nt: TGTGCCAGCAGCCAAGGGACAGCGAGCTCTGGAAACACCATATATTTT
v_call: TRBV5-8
clone_size: NA
j_call: TRBJ1-3
d_call: TRBD1

cdr3_aa: CASSISTSGRFGWTDTQYF
cdr3_nt: TGTGCCAGTAGTATATCCACTAGCGGGAGATTCGGGTGGACAGATACGCAGTATTTT
v_call: TRBV19
clone_size: NA
j_call: TRBJ2-3
d_call: TRBD2

cdr3_aa: CASSYYGYEQYF
cdr3_nt: TGTGCCAGCAGCTATTACGGCTACGAGCAGTACTTC
v_call: TRBV7-9
clone_size: NA
j_call: TRBJ2-7
d_call: NA

cdr3_aa: CASNGYTDTGELFF
cdr3_nt: TGTGCCAGCAACGGGTACACCGACACCGGGGAGCTGTTTTTT
v_call: TRBV9
clone_size: NA
j_call: TRBJ2-2
d_call: NA

cdr3_aa: CASSPLSTSGYTF
cdr3_nt: TGTGCCAGCAGCCCCTTATCGACAAGTGGCTACACCTTC
v_call: TRBV11-2
clone_size: few
j_call: TRBJ1-2
d_call: NA

cdr3_aa: CASSQVLNSPLHF
cdr3_nt: TGCGCCAGCAGCCAAGTCTTAAATTCACCCCTCCACTTT
v_call: TRBV4-1
clone_size: NA
j_call: TRBJ1-6
d_call: NA

cdr3_aa: CASSPDRGLITEAFF
cdr3_nt: TGTGCCAGTAGCCCAGACAGGGGTTTGATCACTGAAGCTTTCTTT
v_call: TRBV19
clone_size: NA
j_call: TRBJ1-1
d_call: TRBD1

cdr3_aa: CASSQGLYTEAFF
cdr3_nt: TGCGCCAGCAGCCAGGGGCTTTACACTGAAGCTTTCTTT
v_call: TRBV4-1
clone_size: NA
j_call: TRBJ1-1
d_call: NA

cdr3_aa: CASIFTPGSNEQFF
cdr3_nt: TGTGCCAGCATTTTTACCCCCGGGAGCAATGAGCAGTTCTTC
v_call: TRBV28
clone_size: NA
j_call: TRBJ2-1
d_call: NA